A single sample gave rise to the 4 T cell receptor beta chains below, sequenced in a study of cytomegalovirus exposure and HLA in healthy donors (dated by TCRdb to the late 2010s). Receptor libraries were prepared by the immunoSEQ multiplex PCR assay. The multiplex PCR relied on a mix of 60 forward primers for TCR Vbeta segments and 13 reverse primers for TCR Jbeta segments. TCRdb provides this immuneACCESS table in a form limited to in-frame rearrangements. Some clones are lacking; in checked studies, under half of them reflect an unresolved V gene, and why the rest are absent is not known. This sample is represented by about 160,000 clones; about four fifths of them were singletons. The ten largest clonotypes hold under 8% of the sample. The sequenced sample was PBMCs. The receptors were gathered from a man aged 50-59 years in good health and CMV-seropositive.

This chain joins TRBV2 and TRBJ1-2; a possible D gene is TRBD1 (5 bases). From germline, CDR1 is SNHLY and CDR2 FYNNEI. The CDR3 extends over 13 amino acids. Trimming removed 7 bases from V and 3 bases from J, with 12 bases in between. The CDR3 nucleotides read TGTGCCAGCACTGACAGTTCTTACTATGGCTACACCTTC. Encoded protein: CASTDSSYYGYTF. Together with reference TRBV2 and TRBJ1-2, the CDR3 gives the full variable domain: EPEVTQTPSHQVTQMGQEVILRCVPISNHLYFYWYRQILGQKVEFLVSFYNNEISEKSEIFDDQFSVERPDGSNFTLKIRSTKLEDSAMYFCASTDSSYYGYTFGSGTRLTVV.

This chain connects TRBV18 to TRBJ2-5; D not certain. The J call may not be correct, given that the DNA end is closer to TRBJ2-7. Germline CDR1 and CDR2: KGHSH and LQKENI. This CDR3 region has 13 residues. CDR3 protein: CASSPLFGHEQYF. The CDR3 DNA follows: TGTGCCAGCTCACCACTTTTTGGGCACGAGCAGTACTTC.

The chain has TRBV5-4 and TRBJ2-1, with 12 bases that match TRBD2. The CDR3 contains 15 residues. Germline V CDR1 and CDR2: SGHNT, YYREEE (reference sequence). V lost 2 bases and J lost 4; bases outside the gene matches: 1. The CDR3 bases are TGTGCCAGCAGCTTTGGACTAGCGGGGTACAATGAGCAGTTCTTC. It is translated as CASSFGLAGYNEQFF.

J is TRBJ2-5 and V is TRBV4-1, with 9 bases fitting TRBD1. The DNA matches TRBJ2-7 better at its end, which makes the J call doubtful. The germline gives CDR1 MGHRA, CDR2 YSYEKL. The CDR3 extends over 16 amino acids. CDR3 sequence (DNA): TGCGCCAGCAGCCAAGGCTGGGACAGGGCAGGCTACGAGCAGTACTTC. Amino acid sequence: CASSQGWDRAGYEQYF.